Given below is one T cell receptor (beta chain) in context. Sequencing used immunoSEQ multiplex PCR; TCRdb keeps in-frame clones, though not all of them. This table holds about 24,000 clones, roughly three quarters found once. The sample belongs to a study of OX40 agonist ivuxolimab in advanced cancers. Study-wide background: Ivuxolimab, which patients received intravenously every 2 weeks, was dosed at 0.01 to 10 mg/kg. Patients receiving dose escalation had hepatocellular carcinoma, melanoma, renal cell or head and neck cancer.

The sequence was obtained from an adult with an advanced solid tumor such as melanoma, head and neck, liver or kidney cancer. The sequencing here drew on CD4+ or CD8+ T cells sorted from blood, taken in a trial of the OX40 agonist ivuxolimab.

In DNA, the CDR3 is TGTGCCAGCTCACCTTTTCGGCAGGGGAGTTCACCCCTCCACTTT. This codes for CASSPFRQGSSPLHF. The chain combines TRBV18 with TRBJ1-6; possible D gene TRBD1, 6 bases. CDR3 length: 15 amino acids. Per germline, CDR1 KGHSH and CDR2 LQKENI. Trimming shortened V by 3 bases and J by 9 bases, and 15 bases separated the two germline ends.